The 13 T cell receptor beta chains reported below all come from one sample, sequenced in a study of shared clonotypes between healthy human individuals. Only in-frame clones appear in the TCRdb table, and some are missing; sequencing was by immunoSEQ multiplex PCR. The sample lists some 2.3 million clones; approximately 93% were seen once. The source material was naive CD4+ T cells from PBMCs. Regarding subset: CD45RA+ positively selected. Every receptor here comes from a man younger than 35 in good health. Some clones in this sample may be carry-over from other donors' samples.

The chain's CDR3 is CASSQRGQPSTDTQYF. CDR3 DNA sequence: TGCGCCAGCAGCCAACGGGGACAGCCTAGCACAGATACGCAGTATTTT. The V and J genes are TRBV4-1 and TRBJ2-3; 7 nucleotides match TRBD1. J lost 0 bases, V lost 2 bases, and 5 bases had no gene match. The CDR3 has 16 amino acids. The germline gives CDR1 MGHRA, CDR2 YSYEKL.

The chain joins TRBV14 to TRBJ1-1, with D maybe TRBD1 (5 bases). V was trimmed by 0 bases and J by 6 bases, leaving 17 bases between them. Germline CDR1 is SGHDN and CDR2 is FVKESK. The CDR3 is 16 residues long. CDR3 coding DNA: TGTGCCAGCAGCCAAGACTCGAGGAAGGGGATGGCTGAAGCTTTCTTT. It specifies CASSQDSRKGMAEAFF.

The chain carries TRBV5-1 and TRBJ2-5; 8 nucleotides match TRBD2. The germline V gene encodes CDR1 SGHRS and CDR2 YFSETQ. The CDR3 is made up of 15 amino acids. The V gene end was trimmed by 4 bases and the J gene end by 5 bases; junction bases not matched to a gene: 10. The CDR3 protein is CASSEDGTRGETQYF. CDR3 in DNA: TGCGCCAGCAGCGAAGACGGGACTAGGGGGGAGACCCAGTACTTC.

The chain has TRBV28 and TRBJ1-4; D ambiguous. Germline CDR1 reads MDHEN; CDR2 reads SYDVKM. Trimming removed 5 bases from V and 1 base from J, with 2 bases in between. The CDR3 spans 12 residues. CDR3 amino acids: CASSETNEKLFF. CDR3 coding DNA: TGTGCCAGCAGTGAAACTAATGAAAAACTGTTTTTT.

The V gene is TRBV28, the J gene TRBJ2-3, with D perhaps being TRBD1 or TRBD2 (5 bases each). Germline V gene sequence: CDR1 MDHEN, CDR2 SYDVKM. This CDR3 region has 19 residues. V was shortened by 3 bases and J by 2 bases, with 24 bases between the two germline ends. Here the CDR3 reads CASSFPLLRTGTDTDTQYF. The CDR3 DNA is TGTGCCAGCAGTTTTCCTCTCCTCCGCACCGGGACGGACACAGATACGCAGTATTTT.

The J gene is TRBJ2-5, the V gene TRBV7-6; possible D gene TRBD2, 5 bases. Trimming pared 5 bases from V and 6 bases from J, leaving 16 bases between. The CDR3 sequence is 14 residues long. Per the germline V gene, CDR1 is SGHVS and CDR2 is FNYEAQ. CDR3 residues: CASSLRAYVQTQYF. CDR3 DNA: TGTGCCAGCAGCCTGCGGGCCTACGTACAGACCCAGTACTTC.

A remark on this clone: In the same sample, other DNA sequences code for this CDR3. The chain uses TRBV30 and TRBJ1-5; D call uncertain. CDR1 and CDR2 (germline): GTSNPN, SVGIG (reference sequence). This CDR3 contains 13 residues. V was trimmed by 5 bases and J by 0 bases, leaving 8 bases between them. Written as DNA, the CDR3 is TGTGCCTGGGGTCGGGATAGCAATCAGCCCCAGCATTTT. This encodes CAWGRDSNQPQHF.

The CDR3 DNA reads TGTGCCAGCAGCCGTCCCGGGACAGCCGAGCAGTTCTTC. This translates into CASSRPGTAEQFF. The chain combines TRBV28 with TRBJ2-1, with 7 bases lining up with TRBD1. This CDR3 contains 13 residues. The trim removed 6 bases at V and 10 bases at J, leaving 9 bases unmatched. Per the germline V gene, CDR1 is MDHEN and CDR2 is SYDVKM. The variable domain in full, completed from reference TRBV28 and TRBJ2-1, reads DVKVTQSSRYLVKRTGEKVFLECVQDMDHENMFWYRQDPGLGLRLIYFSYDVKMKEKGDIPEGYSVSREKKERFSLILESASTNQTSMYLCASSRPGTAEQFFGPGTRLTVL.

The CDR3 is CASSLLPGEERGYTF. The CDR3 DNA reads as TGCGCCAGCAGCTTACTCCCAGGGGAGGAGCGTGGCTACACCTTC. The V and J genes are TRBV5-1 and TRBJ1-2; tentatively, D is TRBD1 (6 bases). CDR1 SGHRS and CDR2 YFSETQ come from the germline V gene. Trimming cost V 2 bases and J 7 bases, with 18 bases left between them. The CDR3 spans 15 residues.

CDR3 residues: CASSLWGRGESNQPQHF. The CDR3 nucleotides read TGTGCCAGCAGTTTATGGGGCAGGGGGGAGAGCAATCAGCCCCAGCATTTT. The J gene is TRBJ1-5, the V gene TRBV28; 7 bases match TRBD1. This CDR3 has 17 residues. The J segment lost 1 base and the V segment lost 0 bases, leaving 6 bases of the junction unmatched. CDR1 is MDHEN, CDR2 SYDVKM, per germline.

The rearrangement links TRBV5-1 to TRBJ2-5; TRBD2 might be the D (6 bases). V lost 4 bases and J lost 5, with 18 bases in between. CDR3 length: 15 amino acids. CDR1 SGHRS and CDR2 YFSETQ come from the germline V gene. The CDR3 bases are TGCGCCAGCAGCCCTATCCCCTCGGAGGGGGAGACCCAGTACTTC. This gives the protein CASSPIPSEGETQYF.

This clone was seen a few times. This sample includes further DNA sequences coding for the same CDR3. V gene TRBV9 combines with J gene TRBJ1-1, with 9 bases fitting TRBD1. Germline CDR1 and CDR2: SGDLS and YYNGEE. The CDR3 is 14 amino acids. Trimming cost V 0 bases and J 4 bases; bases outside gene matches: 1. In DNA form, the CDR3 reads TGTGCCAGCAGCGTAGGACAGGGGGTCACTGAAGCTTTCTTT. Translating gives CASSVGQGVTEAFF.

This clone was seen more than once but under ten times. This sequence joins TRBV19 and TRBJ2-2; D assignment may be TRBD1 or TRBD2 (5 bases each). V lost 5 bases and J 6 bases, leaving 10 bases between the germline ends. The CDR3 has 13 amino acids. Germline lookup yields CDR1 LNHDA and CDR2 SQIVND (reference sequence). CDR3 in amino acids: CASSEGWPGELFF. DNA for the CDR3: TGTGCCAGTAGTGAGGGGTGGCCCGGGGAGCTGTTTTTT.